These T cell receptor beta chains were read from a single sample in a study of patients and donors after allogeneic stem cell transplantation. MiXCR, run by TCRdb on the RT-PCR reads, gives a single entry per CDR3 protein. The sample shows about 960,000 distinct CDR3 sequences, roughly 18% of them seen only once. Sequencing was carried out using blood, either unsorted or a sorted T cell fraction (not recorded which). These receptors were taken from a human donor who was either an allogeneic HSCT recipient or a stem cell or donor lymphocyte infusion donor (not recorded which). It is not recorded whose cells these are; they may come from a transplant donor. Both conserved end residues are part of each CDR3. The D gene is left open where the match is weak. Size is omitted from some rows. Given values are once, few, many or a class for expanded clones.

D gene | J gene | V gene | clone size | CDR3 DNA | CDR3 protein
- | TRBJ1-2 | TRBV12-3/TRBV12-4 | - | TGTGCCAGCAGTTTTGGGACACCGGAGGGCTACACCTTC | CASSFGTPEGYTF
- | TRBJ2-1 | TRBV2 | few | TGTGCCAGCAGGAGCGACAGGCCGAGCTCCTACAATGAGCAGTTCTTC | CASRSDRPSSYNEQFF
- | TRBJ1-2 | TRBV30 | - | TGTGCCTGGAGTCCGACACCTTATAACTATGGCTACACCTTC | CAWSPTPYNYGYTF
- | TRBJ2-3 | TRBV20-1 | few | TGCAGTGCTAAGGAGGGGGCGCCCCTTAGCACAGATACGCAGTATTTT | CSAKEGAPLSTDTQYF
- | TRBJ2-7 | TRBV20-1 | few | TGCAGTGCCACCGGGCCCTCCCTCTACGAGCAGTACTTC | CSATGPSLYEQYF
TRBD2 | TRBJ2-5 | TRBV12-3/TRBV12-4 | - | TGTGCCAGCAGTTCCTACACCGGGACTAGCGAAGAGACCCAGTACTTC | CASSSYTGTSEETQYF
- | TRBJ2-7 | TRBV11-1 | few | TGTGCCAGCAGTATACGGGGCCCAACGAACTACGAGCAGTACTTC | CASSIRGPTNYEQYF
- | TRBJ2-3 | TRBV6-1 | - | TGTGCCAGAGAACTAGAGCCGGCAGATACGCAGTATTTT | CARELEPADTQYF
TRBD1 | TRBJ2-5 | TRBV6-1 | - | TGTGCCAGCACCGGACAGGGTAGGGCAGGGACCCAGTACTTC | CASTGQGRAGTQYF
- | TRBJ2-5 | TRBV24-1 | - | TGTGCCACCAGTGATACACTTCAAAGACAGTGGGGCTTC | CATSDTLQRQWGF
- | TRBJ1-5 | TRBV15 | few | TGTGCCACCAGCAGAGATAAGGGAGGACAGCCCCAGCATTTT | CATSRDKGGQPQHF
TRBD2 | TRBJ2-7 | TRBV2 | few | TGTGCCAGCAGTCCTCCGGGACTAGCGGCTCTCCCACGGGAGCAGTACTTC | CASSPPGLAALPREQYF
TRBD1 | TRBJ1-2 | TRBV25-1 | few | TGTGCCAGCAGTGAATTGGGGAGGGGGCCCGGAAACCCTAAATATGGCTACACCTTC | CASSELGRGPGNPKYGYTF
- | TRBJ2-7 | TRBV10-3 | few | TGTGCCATCAGCCGGACCGACCGCTACGAGCAGTACTTC | CAISRTDRYEQYF
TRBD2 | TRBJ2-7 | TRBV5-6 | few | TGTGCCAGCAGCTGGGAACTAGCGGGGGTGAGGGAGCAGTACTTC | CASSWELAGVREQYF
TRBD1 | TRBJ1-5 | TRBV20-1 | few | TGCAGTGCTAGGACAGGGAACAATCAGCCCCAGCATTTT | CSARTGNNQPQHF
TRBD1 | TRBJ2-3 | TRBV24-1 | few | TGTGCCACCAGTGATTTGCAACCGACAGGGGGCGTAGGAGGCCATACGCAGTATTTT | CATSDLQPTGGVGGHTQYF
- | TRBJ2-5 | TRBV12-3/TRBV12-4 | many | TGTGCCAGCAGTCCGGGACGAGTGGGAGAGACCCAGTACTTC | CASSPGRVGETQYF
- | TRBJ2-2 | TRBV3-1 | - | TGTGCCAGCAGCCAGACTCGACCAACCACCGGGGAGCTGTTTTTT | CASSQTRPTTGELFF
TRBD2 | TRBJ2-5 | TRBV7-2 | few | TGTGCCAGCAGCTCGGGACTAGCGTATGAGACCCAGTACTTC | CASSSGLAYETQYF
TRBD1 | TRBJ1-2 | TRBV20-1 | few | TGCAGTTCTATTGACAGGGGGGCTGGCTACACCTTC | CSSIDRGAGYTF
- | TRBJ2-1 | TRBV11-2 | few | TGTGCCAGCAGCTTCCCCATACGTCCCTACAATGAGCAGTTCTTC | CASSFPIRPYNEQFF
TRBD2 | TRBJ2-1 | TRBV6-5 | few | TGTGCCAGCAGTTCCGGACTAGCGGGTTGGAATGAGCAGTTCTTC | CASSSGLAGWNEQFF
- | TRBJ1-5 | TRBV20-1 | - | TGCAGTGCTTCCCGGGGGACCAATCAGCCCCAGCATTTT | CSASRGTNQPQHF
TRBD1 | TRBJ1-5 | TRBV6-1 | - | TGTGCCAGCAGTGAGGGACAGGGTTTGGGCAATCAGCCCCAGCATTTT | CASSEGQGLGNQPQHF
- | TRBJ2-7 | TRBV2 | - | TGTGCCAGCACCATGGACGGATCAGCCTACGAGCAGTACTTC | CASTMDGSAYEQYF
- | TRBJ2-5 | TRBV27 | - | TGTGCCAGCAGTTTACTATGCCGACTGGGGTACTTC | CASSLLCRLGYF
- | TRBJ2-3 | TRBV20-1 | many | TGCAGTGCTAGACGTAGCACAGATACGCAGTATTTT | CSARRSTDTQYF
- | TRBJ2-4 | TRBV20-1 | few | TGCAGTGCTAGAGACGTAAGGGGCCTAGCCAAAAACATTCAGTACTTC | CSARDVRGLAKNIQYF
- | TRBJ2-7 | TRBV20-1 | few | TGCAGTGCGGGGGGAAGTAATCCCGGTTACTACGAGCAGTACTTC | CSAGGSNPGYYEQYF
- | TRBJ2-1 | TRBV24-1 | many | TGTGCCACCAGTGGGCTAGCCCGTGAGCAGTTCTTC | CATSGLAREQFF
TRBD2 | TRBJ2-3 | TRBV4-2 | few | TGTGCCAGCAGCCCCGGGACTAGCGGGGGGGCGGGAGATACGCAGTATTTT | CASSPGTSGGAGDTQYF
TRBD1 | TRBJ1-6 | TRBV25-1 | many | TGTGCCAGCAGTGAGGACAGGACCTATAATTCACCCCTCCACTTT | CASSEDRTYNSPLHF
- | TRBJ1-3 | TRBV9 | - | TGTGCCAGCACTACAGGGAACGGAAACACCATATATTTT | CASTTGNGNTIYF